This T cell receptor (beta chain) was sequenced during a study of blood T cell repertoires in COVID-19. Method: immunoSEQ multiplex PCR; TCRdb's copy keeps in-frame clones and lacks some. In the table there are some 390,000 clones, 80% to 90% of which are singletons. CDR3 length: 15 amino acids. V was cut by 3 bases and J by 0 bases, with 9 bases left in between. Germline V CDR1 and CDR2: SGHVS, FQNEAQ. Everyone who took part was 18 to 89 years old, and they came from 24 US areas. This clonotype originated in a man younger than 45 who had recovered from COVID-19. The chain has TRBV7-8 and TRBJ2-1; D is perhaps TRBD2 (5 bases). Sequenced sample: PBMCs or T cells enriched from blood (not recorded which). The DNA for the CDR3 is TGTGCCAGCAGCTTGGAGCGGACCTCCTACAATGAGCAGTTCTTC. It specifies CASSLERTSYNEQFF.